Each of the 14 T cell receptor beta chains below was sequenced from the same sample in a study of OX40 agonist ivuxolimab in advanced cancers. The method was immunoSEQ multiplex PCR; TCRdb's version includes in-frame clones alone and lacks a portion of them. The table has around 140,000 clones, 93% seen once. Sequenced material: CD4+ or CD8+ T cells sorted from blood, taken in a trial of the OX40 agonist ivuxolimab. The source of these receptors is an adult with an advanced solid tumor such as melanoma, head and neck, liver or kidney cancer.

The count of this clone is one. The rearrangement links TRBV10-2 to TRBJ1-6; TRBD1 agrees at 7 bases. Trimming cost V 6 bases and J 4 bases; bases outside gene matches: 6. Germline-derived CDR1 and CDR2 are WSHSY and SAAADI. The CDR3 covers 15 residues. Here the CDR3 DNA reads TGCGCCAGCAGCGCGGCGACAGGGTATAATTCACCCCTCCACTTT. It translates to CASSAATGYNSPLHF.

V usage is TRBV4-1 and J usage is TRBJ1-1, with TRBD1 matching 7 bases. The CDR3 contains 17 residues. Germline V CDR1 and CDR2: MGHRA, YSYEKL. V was pared by 7 bases and J by 5 bases, with 19 bases of the junction left unmatched. The CDR3 spells CASTPGGVGGVETEAFF. DNA for the CDR3: TGCGCCAGCACACCTGGGGGGGTAGGGGGCGTTGAAACTGAAGCTTTCTTT.

A word on this clone: One junction end disagrees with the germline gene, perhaps due to a read error. The CDR3 coding sequence is TGTGCCAGCAGCTTCGGGACAGGGAACACTGAAGCTTTCTTT. Amino acid sequence: CASSFGTGNTEAFF. The V call is TRBV5-3, the J call TRBJ1-1; 8 bases are shared with TRBD1. TRBV5-3 belongs to the ORF category, with a function that is uncertain. There are 14 residues in the CDR3.

The rearrangement joins TRBV18 to TRBJ1-1; TRBD1 agrees at 10 bases. The CDR3 loop spans 19 amino acids. The V and J ends lost 2 bases and 1 base, in that order; junction bases with no gene match: 13. From germline, CDR1 is KGHSH and CDR2 LQKENI. The chain's CDR3 is CASSPTSPTGGHTNTEAFF. In DNA, the CDR3 is TGTGCCAGCTCACCAACCTCTCCGACAGGGGGCCATACGAACACTGAAGCTTTCTTT.

This clone has a single count. The V gene is TRBV5-1, the J gene TRBJ1-2; weak D call: TRBD1 (6 bases). Per germline, CDR1 SGHRS and CDR2 YFSETQ. The CDR3 spans 14 residues. V was clipped by 4 bases and J by 4 bases, with 14 bases between them. The CDR3 DNA sequence: TGCGCCAGCAGCCCTGGGACACCGGGCTATGGCTACACCTTC. Protein sequence: CASSPGTPGYGYTF.

This clone showed up just once. V is TRBV6-6 and J is TRBJ1-2; 7 nucleotides line up with TRBD1. This CDR3 spans 15 amino acids. CDR1 is MNHNY and CDR2 is SVGAGI in the germline V gene (reference sequence). V was pared by 2 bases and J by 4 bases, with 7 bases of the junction left unmatched. Here the CDR3 reads CASSYGRDRSYGYTF. In DNA, the CDR3 is TGTGCCAGCAGTTACGGTCGGGACAGATCCTATGGCTACACCTTC.

The V call is TRBV5-1, the J call TRBJ1-1; weak D call: TRBD1 (6 bases). The germline V gene encodes CDR1 SGHRS and CDR2 YFSETQ. The CDR3 length is 19 residues. Trimming cost V 2 bases and J 0 bases, with 23 bases left between them. CDR3 nucleotides: TGCGCCAGCAGCTTCCTCCCTCGGGGGGGGGCGACAATGAACACTGAAGCTTTCTTT. It specifies CASSFLPRGGATMNTEAFF.

This sequence joins TRBV30 and TRBJ1-5; possibly TRBD1 for D (5 bases). V was shortened by 0 bases and J by 7 bases, with 13 bases between the two germline ends. Germline V gene sequence: CDR1 GTSNPN, CDR2 SVGIG (reference sequence). This CDR3 spans 14 amino acids. CDR3 bases: TGTGCCTGGAGTGTACTGGGGGAAGTGCAGCCCCAGCATTTT. Translation gives CAWSVLGEVQPQHF.

This clone has a handful of counts. CDR3 loop: CASSGGVSYEQYF. DNA of the CDR3: TGTGCCAGCAGCGGTGGGGTATCCTACGAGCAGTACTTC. The V and J genes are TRBV21-1 and TRBJ2-7. TRBV21-1 has pseudogene status. This CDR3 comprises 13 residues.

The chain uses TRBV5-4 and TRBJ1-2; D possibly corresponds to TRBD1 (5 bases). Trimming stripped 3 bases from V and 5 bases from J, with 17 bases between. The V gene's germline CDR1 is SGHNT and CDR2 YYREEE (reference sequence). The CDR3 loop spans 15 amino acids. The CDR3 DNA follows: TGTGCCAGCAGCTACAGGCCTTTGACTTCGTATGGCTACACCTTC. Protein sequence: CASSYRPLTSYGYTF.

The DNA for the CDR3 is TGCGCCAGCAGCCCCGGGACCGCTGTGGGCTACACCTTC. Translation gives CASSPGTAVGYTF. The chain uses TRBV4-1 and TRBJ1-2, with D tentatively TRBD1 (5 bases). This CDR3 comprises 13 residues. Trimming removed 4 bases from V and 8 bases from J, with 14 bases in between. Per the germline V gene, CDR1 is MGHRA and CDR2 is YSYEKL.

This rearrangement joins TRBV6-1 to TRBJ1-2, with D uncertain. Trimming removed 6 bases at V and 4 bases at J, with 9 bases between. This CDR3 spans 12 amino acids. CDR1 and CDR2 from the germline V gene are MNHNS and SASEGT. The DNA for the CDR3 is TGTGCCAGCAGGTCGACAAGCTATGGCTACACCTTC. Its translation: CASRSTSYGYTF.

V usage is TRBV19 and J usage is TRBJ1-1, with 7 positions matching TRBD1. The J segment lost 1 base and the V segment lost 5 bases, leaving 4 bases of the junction unmatched. This CDR3 has 14 amino acids. Germline CDR1 LNHDA, CDR2 SQIVND (reference sequence). In DNA, the CDR3 is TGTGCCAGTAGTTTTTACAGGGGGAACACTGAAGCTTTCTTT. Translating gives CASSFYRGNTEAFF.

The rearrangement uses TRBV7-2 and TRBJ1-2; D is unclear. Trimming pared 5 bases from V and 5 bases from J, leaving 15 bases between. This CDR3 region has 14 residues. Germline assignment: CDR1 SGHTA and CDR2 FQGNSA. The CDR3 DNA is TGTGCCAGCAGCCAAATGTCCAGCTTATATGGCTACACCTTC. Its protein product is CASSQMSSLYGYTF.